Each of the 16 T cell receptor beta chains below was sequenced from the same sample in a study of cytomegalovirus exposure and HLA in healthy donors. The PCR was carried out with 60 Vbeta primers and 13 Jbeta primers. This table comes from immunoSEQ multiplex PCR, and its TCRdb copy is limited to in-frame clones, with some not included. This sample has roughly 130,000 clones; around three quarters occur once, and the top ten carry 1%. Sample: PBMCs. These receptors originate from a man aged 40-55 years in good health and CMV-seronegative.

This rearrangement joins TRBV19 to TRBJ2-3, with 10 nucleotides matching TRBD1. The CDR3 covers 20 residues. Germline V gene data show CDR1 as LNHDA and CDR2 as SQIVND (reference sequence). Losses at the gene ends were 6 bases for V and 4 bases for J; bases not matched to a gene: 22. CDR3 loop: CASRSGGSQWDRGRADTQYF. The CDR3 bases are TGTGCCAGTAGGTCTGGCGGCAGTCAGTGGGACAGGGGACGCGCAGATACGCAGTATTTT.

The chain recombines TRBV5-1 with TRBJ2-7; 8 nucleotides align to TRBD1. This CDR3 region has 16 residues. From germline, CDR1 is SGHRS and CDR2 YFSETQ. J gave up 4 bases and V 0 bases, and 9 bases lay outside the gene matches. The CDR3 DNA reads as TGCGCCAGCAGCTTGGCCTCTCGGACAGGGCAATACGAGCAGTACTTC. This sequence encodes CASSLASRTGQYEQYF.

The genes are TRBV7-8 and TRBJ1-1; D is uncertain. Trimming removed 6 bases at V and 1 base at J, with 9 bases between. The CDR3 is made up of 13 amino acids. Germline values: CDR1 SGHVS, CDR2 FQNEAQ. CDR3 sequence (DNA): TGTGCCAGCAGGCTAACAGCGAACACTGAAGCTTTCTTT. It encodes CASRLTANTEAFF.

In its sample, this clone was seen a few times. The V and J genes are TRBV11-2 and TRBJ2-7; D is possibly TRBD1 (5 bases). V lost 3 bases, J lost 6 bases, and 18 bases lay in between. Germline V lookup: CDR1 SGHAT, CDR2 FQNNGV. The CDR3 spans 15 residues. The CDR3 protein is CASSLKGAPGSEQYF. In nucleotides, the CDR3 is TGTGCCAGCAGCTTGAAAGGGGCCCCGGGTAGCGAGCAGTACTTC.

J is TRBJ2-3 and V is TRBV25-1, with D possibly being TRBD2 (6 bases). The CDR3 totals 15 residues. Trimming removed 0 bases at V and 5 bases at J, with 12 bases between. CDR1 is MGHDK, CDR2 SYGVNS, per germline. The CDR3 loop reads CASSEYGGPGDTQYF. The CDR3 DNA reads TGTGCCAGCAGTGAATACGGGGGTCCGGGAGATACGCAGTATTTT. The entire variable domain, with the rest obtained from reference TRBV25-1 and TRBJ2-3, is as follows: EADIYQTPRYLVIGTGKKITLECSQTMGHDKMYWYQQDPGMELHLIHYSYGVNSTEKGDLSSESTVSRIRTEHFPLTLESARPSHTSQYLCASSEYGGPGDTQYFGPGTRLTVL.

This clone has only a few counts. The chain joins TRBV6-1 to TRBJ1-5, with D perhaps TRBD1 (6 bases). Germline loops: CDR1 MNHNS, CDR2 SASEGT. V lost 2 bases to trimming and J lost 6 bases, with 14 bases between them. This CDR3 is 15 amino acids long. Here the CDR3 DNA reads TGTGCCAGCAGTGAATGGGGGGGGCGCGGTCAGCCCCAGCATTTT. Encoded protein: CASSEWGGRGQPQHF.

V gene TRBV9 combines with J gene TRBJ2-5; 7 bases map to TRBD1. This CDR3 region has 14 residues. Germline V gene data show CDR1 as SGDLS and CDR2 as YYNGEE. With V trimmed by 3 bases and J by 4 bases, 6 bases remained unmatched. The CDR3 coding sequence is TGTGCCAGCAGCGGGACAGGCATCCTAGAGACCCAGTACTTC. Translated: CASSGTGILETQYF.

CDR3 in amino acids: CASSRQGGRVETQYF. In nucleotides, the CDR3 is TGTGCCAGCAGCCGCCAAGGGGGCCGGGTAGAGACCCAGTACTTC. The gene calls are TRBV5-4 and TRBJ2-5, with 7 positions matching TRBD1. After removal of 4 bases from V and 4 bases from J, the junction contained 10 bases not matched to a gene. The germline V gene encodes CDR1 SGHNT and CDR2 YYREEE (reference sequence). The CDR3 covers 15 residues.

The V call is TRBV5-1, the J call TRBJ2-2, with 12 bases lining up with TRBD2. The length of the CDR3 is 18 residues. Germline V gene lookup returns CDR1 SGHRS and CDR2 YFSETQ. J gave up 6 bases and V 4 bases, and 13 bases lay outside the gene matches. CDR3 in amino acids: CASSPEPSGGAAAGELFF. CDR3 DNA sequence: TGCGCCAGCAGCCCGGAACCTAGCGGGGGGGCCGCTGCCGGGGAGCTGTTTTTT.

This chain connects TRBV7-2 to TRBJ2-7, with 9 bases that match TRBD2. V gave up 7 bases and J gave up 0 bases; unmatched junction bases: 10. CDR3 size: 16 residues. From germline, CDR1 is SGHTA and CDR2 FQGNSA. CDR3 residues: CASTDPNSGSSYEQYF. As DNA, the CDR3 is TGTGCCAGCACCGATCCGAATAGCGGGAGCTCCTACGAGCAGTACTTC.

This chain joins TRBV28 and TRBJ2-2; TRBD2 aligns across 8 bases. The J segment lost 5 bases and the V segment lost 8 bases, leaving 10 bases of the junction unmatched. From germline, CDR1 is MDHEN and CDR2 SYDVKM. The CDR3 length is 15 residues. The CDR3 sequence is CASGTGGTVTGELFF. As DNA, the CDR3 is TGTGCCAGCGGTACGGGGGGGACTGTGACCGGGGAGCTGTTTTTT.

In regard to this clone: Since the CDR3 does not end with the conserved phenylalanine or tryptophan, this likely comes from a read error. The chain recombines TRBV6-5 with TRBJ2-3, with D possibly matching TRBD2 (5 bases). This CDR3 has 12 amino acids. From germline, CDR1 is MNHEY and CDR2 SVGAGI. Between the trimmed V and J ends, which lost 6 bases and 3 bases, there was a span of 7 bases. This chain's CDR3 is CASSRGTDTQYV. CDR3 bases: TGTGCCAGCAGCCGCGGGACAGATACGCAGTATGTT.

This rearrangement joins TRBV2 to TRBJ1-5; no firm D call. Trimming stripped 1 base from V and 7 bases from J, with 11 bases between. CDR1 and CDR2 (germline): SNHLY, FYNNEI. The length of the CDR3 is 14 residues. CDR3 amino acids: CASSEGRVRQPQHF. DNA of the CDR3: TGTGCCAGCAGTGAAGGGAGGGTGCGCCAGCCCCAGCATTTT.

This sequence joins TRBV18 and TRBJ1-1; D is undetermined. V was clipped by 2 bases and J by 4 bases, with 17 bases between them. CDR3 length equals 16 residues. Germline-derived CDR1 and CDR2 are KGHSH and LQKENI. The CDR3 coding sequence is TGTGCCAGCTCACCAATTCAAATCTCGGAGGGCACTGAAGCTTTCTTT. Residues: CASSPIQISEGTEAFF.

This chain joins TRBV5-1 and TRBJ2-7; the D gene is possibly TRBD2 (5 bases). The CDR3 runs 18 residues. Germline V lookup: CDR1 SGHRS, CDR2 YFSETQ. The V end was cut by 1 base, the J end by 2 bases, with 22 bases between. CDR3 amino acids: CASSLTPLTGSSAYEQYF. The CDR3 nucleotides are TGCGCCAGCAGCTTGACCCCCCTTACGGGGAGCTCAGCCTACGAGCAGTACTTC.

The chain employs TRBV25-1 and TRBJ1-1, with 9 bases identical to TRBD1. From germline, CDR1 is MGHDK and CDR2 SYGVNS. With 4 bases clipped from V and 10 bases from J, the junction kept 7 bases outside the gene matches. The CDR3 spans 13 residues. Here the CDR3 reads CASSVKTGGAAFF. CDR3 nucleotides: TGTGCCAGCAGTGTAAAAACAGGGGGCGCAGCTTTCTTT. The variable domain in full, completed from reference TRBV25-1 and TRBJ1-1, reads EADIYQTPRYLVIGTGKKITLECSQTMGHDKMYWYQQDPGMELHLIHYSYGVNSTEKGDLSSESTVSRIRTEHFPLTLESARPSHTSQYLCASSVKTGGAAFFGQGTRLTVV.